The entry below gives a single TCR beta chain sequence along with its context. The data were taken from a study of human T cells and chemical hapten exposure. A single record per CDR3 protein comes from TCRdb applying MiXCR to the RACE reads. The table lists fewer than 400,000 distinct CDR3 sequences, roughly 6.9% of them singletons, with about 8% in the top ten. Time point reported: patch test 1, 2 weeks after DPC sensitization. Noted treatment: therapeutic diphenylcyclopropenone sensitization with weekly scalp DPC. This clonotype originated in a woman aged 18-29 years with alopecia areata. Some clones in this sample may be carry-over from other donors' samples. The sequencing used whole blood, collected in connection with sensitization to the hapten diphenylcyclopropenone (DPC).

Here the CDR3 reads CASSRDRSYNSPLHF. The CDR3 bases are TGTGCCAGCAGCCGCGACCGCTCCTATAATTCACCCCTCCACTTT. The chain joins TRBV7-9 to TRBJ1-6, with no clear D. CDR1 is SEHNR, CDR2 FQNEAQ, per germline (reference sequence). V dropped 5 bases and J dropped 0 bases, with 8 bases sitting between them. The CDR3 spans 15 residues.